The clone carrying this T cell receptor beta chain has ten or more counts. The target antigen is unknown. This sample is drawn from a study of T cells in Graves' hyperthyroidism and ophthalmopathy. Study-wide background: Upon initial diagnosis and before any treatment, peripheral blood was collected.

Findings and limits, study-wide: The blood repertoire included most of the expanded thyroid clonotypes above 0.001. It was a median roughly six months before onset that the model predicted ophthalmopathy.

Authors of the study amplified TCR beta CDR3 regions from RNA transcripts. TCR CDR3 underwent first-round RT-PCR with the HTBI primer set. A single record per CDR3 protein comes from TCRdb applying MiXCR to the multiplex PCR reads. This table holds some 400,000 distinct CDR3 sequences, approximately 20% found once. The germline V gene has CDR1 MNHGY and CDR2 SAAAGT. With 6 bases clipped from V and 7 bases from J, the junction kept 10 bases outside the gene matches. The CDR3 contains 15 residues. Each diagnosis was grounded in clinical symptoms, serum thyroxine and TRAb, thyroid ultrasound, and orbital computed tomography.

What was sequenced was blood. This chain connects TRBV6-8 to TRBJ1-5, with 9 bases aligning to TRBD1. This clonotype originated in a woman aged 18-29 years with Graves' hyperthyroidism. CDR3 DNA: TGTGCCAGCAGACAAACAGGGGGCCAGCTGCAGCCCCAGCATTTT. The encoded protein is CASRQTGGQLQPQHF.